The present entry profiles one T cell receptor beta chain with its context. Its antigen remains unidentified. These data originate in a study of naive and memory T cell subsets. Overall study findings and caveats: Naive and memory repertoire findings lacked a ground truth for validation. Naive repertoires, especially CD8, held a few larger clonotypes, possibly memory cells re-expressing CD45RA.

Cells stained for CD3, CD4, CD8, CD45RA, CD27 and viability were sorted into four CD45RA/CD27 subsets. Both TRBC1 and TRBC2 were covered by a beta constant-region primer of two equimolar oligonucleotides. A 12-nucleotide UMI and the SP2 primer were added to the cDNA 3' end by oligonucleotide ligation. TCRdb reprocessed the UMI-ligation and nested PCR reads via MiXCR and lists one record per CDR3 protein. The sample includes under 150,000 distinct CDR3 sequences, about a sixth of them seen just once. The CDR3 loop spans 14 amino acids. The ends were cut back, 2 bases at V and 4 bases at J, with 8 bases in the middle.

This sequence originates from a human donor in good health. The sequencing sample was made of naive CD4+ T cells from blood. This rearrangement joins TRBV12-3 or TRBV12-4 to TRBJ1-4, with D possibly TRBD1 on 6 matching bases. In DNA form, the CDR3 reads TGTGCCAGCAGTTTACCAGGGGATAATGAAAAACTGTTTTTT. It yields the protein CASSLPGDNEKLFF.